This T cell receptor (beta chain) originates from a study of blood T cell repertoires in COVID-19. Clones were read by immunoSEQ multiplex PCR, and TCRdb kept only the in-frame ones, dropping some. The sample lists 20,000 to 30,000 clones; around 88% were seen once. This clone was seen only once. This sequence originates from a man in his 70s with acute or convalescent COVID-19. Sequenced material: peripheral blood.

DNA of the CDR3: TGTGCCAGCAGCGTAGCTCACGGGAGGTTTTCCGAGCAGTACTTC. Amino acid sequence: CASSVAHGRFSEQYF. This chain links TRBV9 with TRBJ2-7, with TRBD2 matching over 7 bases. The CDR3 spans 15 residues. After removal of 0 bases from V and 6 bases from J, the junction contained 9 bases not matched to a gene. The germline V gene encodes CDR1 SGDLS and CDR2 YYNGEE.